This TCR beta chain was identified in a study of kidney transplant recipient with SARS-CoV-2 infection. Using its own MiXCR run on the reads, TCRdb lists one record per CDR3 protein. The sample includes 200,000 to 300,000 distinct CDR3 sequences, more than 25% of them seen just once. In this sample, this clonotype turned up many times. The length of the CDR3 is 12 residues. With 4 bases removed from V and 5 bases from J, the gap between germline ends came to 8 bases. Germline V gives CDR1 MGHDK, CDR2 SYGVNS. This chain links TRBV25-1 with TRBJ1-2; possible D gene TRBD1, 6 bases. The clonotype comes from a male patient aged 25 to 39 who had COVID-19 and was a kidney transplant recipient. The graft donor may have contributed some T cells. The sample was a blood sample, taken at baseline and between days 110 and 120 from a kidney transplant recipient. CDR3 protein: CASSGGAYGYTF. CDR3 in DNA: TGTGCCAGCAGTGGGGGGGCTTATGGCTACACCTTC.